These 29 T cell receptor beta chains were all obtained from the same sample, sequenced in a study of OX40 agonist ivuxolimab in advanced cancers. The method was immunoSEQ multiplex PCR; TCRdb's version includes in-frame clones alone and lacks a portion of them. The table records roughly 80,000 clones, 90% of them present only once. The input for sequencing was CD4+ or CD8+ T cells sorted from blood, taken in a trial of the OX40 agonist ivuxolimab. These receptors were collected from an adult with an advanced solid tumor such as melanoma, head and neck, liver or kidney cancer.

CDR3 loop: CASSFYAAGGNQPQHF. The CDR3 nucleotides read TGTGCCAGCAGTTTCTATGCAGCAGGGGGCAATCAGCCCCAGCATTTT. The chain combines TRBV28 with TRBJ1-5; D is possibly TRBD1 (6 bases). V was cut by 3 bases and J by 2 bases, with 14 bases left in between. CDR1 and CDR2 from the germline V gene are MDHEN and SYDVKM. The CDR3 totals 16 residues.

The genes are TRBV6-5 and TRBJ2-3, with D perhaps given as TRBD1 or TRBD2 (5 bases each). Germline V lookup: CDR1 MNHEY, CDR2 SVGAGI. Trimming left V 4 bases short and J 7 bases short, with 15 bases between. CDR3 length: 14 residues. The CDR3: CASSFETGGYTQYF. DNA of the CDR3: TGTGCCAGCAGTTTCGAGACTGGGGGATATACGCAGTATTTT.

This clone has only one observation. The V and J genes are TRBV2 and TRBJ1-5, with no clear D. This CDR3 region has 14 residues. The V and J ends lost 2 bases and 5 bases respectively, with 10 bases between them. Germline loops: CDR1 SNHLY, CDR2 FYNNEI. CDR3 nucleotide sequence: TGTGCCAGCAGTGAAAACCAGGAACATCAGCCCCAGCATTTT. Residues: CASSENQEHQPQHF.

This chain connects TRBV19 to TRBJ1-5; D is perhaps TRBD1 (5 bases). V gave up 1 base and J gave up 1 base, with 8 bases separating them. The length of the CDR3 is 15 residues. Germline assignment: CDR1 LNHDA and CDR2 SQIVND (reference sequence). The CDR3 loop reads CASSIVRGSNQPQHF. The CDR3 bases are TGTGCCAGTAGTATAGTTCGGGGGAGCAATCAGCCCCAGCATTTT.

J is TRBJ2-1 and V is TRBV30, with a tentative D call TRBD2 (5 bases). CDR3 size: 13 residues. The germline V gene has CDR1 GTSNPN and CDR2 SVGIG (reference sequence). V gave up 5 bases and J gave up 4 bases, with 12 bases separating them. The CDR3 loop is CAWGDGVYNEQFF. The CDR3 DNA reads TGTGCCTGGGGCGACGGGGTTTACAATGAGCAGTTCTTC.

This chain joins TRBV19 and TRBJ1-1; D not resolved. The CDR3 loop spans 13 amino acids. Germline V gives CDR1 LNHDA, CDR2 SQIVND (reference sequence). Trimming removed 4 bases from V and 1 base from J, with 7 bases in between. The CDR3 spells CASSTPANTEAFF. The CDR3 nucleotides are TGTGCCAGTAGTACCCCAGCGAACACTGAAGCTTTCTTT. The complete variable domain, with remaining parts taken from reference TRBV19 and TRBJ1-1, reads DGGITQSPKYLFRKEGQNVTLSCEQNLNHDAMYWYRQDPGQGLRLIYYSQIVNDFQKGDIAEGYSVSREKKESFPLTVTSAQKNPTAFYLCASSTPANTEAFFGQGTRLTVV.

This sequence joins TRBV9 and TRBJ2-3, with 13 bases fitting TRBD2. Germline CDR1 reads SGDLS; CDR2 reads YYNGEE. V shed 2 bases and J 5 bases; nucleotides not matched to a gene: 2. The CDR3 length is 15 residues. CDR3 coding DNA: TGTGCCAGCAGCGTCGGACTAGCGGGAGAAGATACGCAGTATTTT. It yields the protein CASSVGLAGEDTQYF.

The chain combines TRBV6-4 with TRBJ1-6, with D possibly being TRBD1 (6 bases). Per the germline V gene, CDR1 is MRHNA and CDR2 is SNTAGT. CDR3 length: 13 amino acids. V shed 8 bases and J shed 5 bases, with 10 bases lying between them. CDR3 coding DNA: TGTGCCAGCGGGGCAGGGGATAATTCACCCCTCCACTTT. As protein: CASGAGDNSPLHF.

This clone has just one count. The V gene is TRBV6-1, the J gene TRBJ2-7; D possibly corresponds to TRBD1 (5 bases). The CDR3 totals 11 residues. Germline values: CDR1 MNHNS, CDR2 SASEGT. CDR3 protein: CAVGRIHEQYF. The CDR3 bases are TGTGCGGTGGGGCGCATCCACGAGCAGTACTTC.

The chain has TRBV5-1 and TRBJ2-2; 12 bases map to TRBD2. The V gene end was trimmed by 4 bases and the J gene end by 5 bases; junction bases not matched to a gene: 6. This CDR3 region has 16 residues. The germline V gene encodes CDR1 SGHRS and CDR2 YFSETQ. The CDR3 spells CASSPGLAGTTGELFF. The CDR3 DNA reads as TGCGCCAGCAGCCCCGGACTAGCGGGGACGACCGGGGAGCTGTTTTTT.

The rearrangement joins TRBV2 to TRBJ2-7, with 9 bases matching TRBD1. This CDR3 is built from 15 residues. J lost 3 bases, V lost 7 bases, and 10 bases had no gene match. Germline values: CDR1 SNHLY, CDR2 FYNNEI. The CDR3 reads CASKGGQGLYYEQYF. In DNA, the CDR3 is TGTGCCAGCAAAGGGGGACAGGGACTGTACTACGAGCAGTACTTC. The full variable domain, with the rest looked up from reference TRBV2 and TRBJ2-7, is EPEVTQTPSHQVTQMGQEVILRCVPISNHLYFYWYRQILGQKVEFLVSFYNNEISEKSEIFDDQFSVERPDGSNFTLKIRSTKLEDSAMYFCASKGGQGLYYEQYFGPGTRLTVT.

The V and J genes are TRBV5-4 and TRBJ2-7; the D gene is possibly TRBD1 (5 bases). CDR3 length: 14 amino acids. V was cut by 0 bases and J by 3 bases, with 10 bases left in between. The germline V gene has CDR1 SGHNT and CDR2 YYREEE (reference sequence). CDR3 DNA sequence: TGTGCCAGCAGCTTGGTTGGGGCAGACTACGAGCAGTACTTC. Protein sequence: CASSLVGADYEQYF.

The chain's CDR3 is CASGRQPEGFQPQHF. The DNA of the CDR3 is TGTGCCAGCGGCCGACAGCCCGAGGGCTTTCAGCCCCAGCATTTT. This rearrangement joins TRBV27 to TRBJ1-5; D might be TRBD1 (5 bases). Germline V gives CDR1 MNHEY, CDR2 SMNVEV (reference sequence). The CDR3 totals 15 residues. Trimming shortened V by 8 bases and J by 6 bases, and 20 bases separated the two germline ends.

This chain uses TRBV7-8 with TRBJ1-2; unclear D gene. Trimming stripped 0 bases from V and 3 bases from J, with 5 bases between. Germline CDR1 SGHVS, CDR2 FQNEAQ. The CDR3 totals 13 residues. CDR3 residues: CASSLAEDYGYTF. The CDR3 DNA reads TGTGCCAGCAGCTTAGCGGAGGACTATGGCTACACCTTC.

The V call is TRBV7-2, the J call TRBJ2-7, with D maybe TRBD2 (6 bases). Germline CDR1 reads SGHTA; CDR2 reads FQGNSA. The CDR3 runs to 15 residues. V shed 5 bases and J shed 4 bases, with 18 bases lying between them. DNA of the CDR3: TGTGCCAGCAGCCCGTGGGGCGGGGAAAGTTACGAGCAGTACTTC. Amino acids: CASSPWGGESYEQYF.

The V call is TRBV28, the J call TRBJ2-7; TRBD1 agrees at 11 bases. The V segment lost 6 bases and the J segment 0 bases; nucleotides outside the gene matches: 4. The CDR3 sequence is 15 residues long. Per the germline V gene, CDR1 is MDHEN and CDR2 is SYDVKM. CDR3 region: CASRRDRGTSYEQYF. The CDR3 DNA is TGTGCCAGCAGAAGGGACAGGGGGACCTCCTACGAGCAGTACTTC.

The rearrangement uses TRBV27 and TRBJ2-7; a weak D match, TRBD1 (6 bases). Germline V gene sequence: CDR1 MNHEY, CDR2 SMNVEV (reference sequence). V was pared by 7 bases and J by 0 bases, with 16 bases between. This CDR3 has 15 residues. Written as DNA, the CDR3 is TGTGCCAGCACTCTTAGGACAGCGAGCTCCTACGAGCAGTACTTC. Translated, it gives CASTLRTASSYEQYF.

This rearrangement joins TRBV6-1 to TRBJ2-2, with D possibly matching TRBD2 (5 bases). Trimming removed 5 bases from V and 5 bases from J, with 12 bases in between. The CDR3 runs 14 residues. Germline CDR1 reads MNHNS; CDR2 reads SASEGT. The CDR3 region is CASSPTRGTGELFF. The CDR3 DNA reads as TGTGCCAGCAGTCCTACCCGAGGGACCGGGGAGCTGTTTTTT.

The CDR3 here is CAISDSRGVETQYF. In DNA, the CDR3 is TGTGCCATCAGTGACTCGAGGGGGGTTGAGACCCAGTACTTC. The chain has TRBV10-3 and TRBJ2-5; D tentatively reads TRBD1 or TRBD2 (6 bases each). The germline V and J ends were trimmed by 3 bases and 5 bases, with 13 bases remaining between them. In germline, CDR1 is ENHRY, CDR2 SYGVKD. CDR3 size: 14 residues.

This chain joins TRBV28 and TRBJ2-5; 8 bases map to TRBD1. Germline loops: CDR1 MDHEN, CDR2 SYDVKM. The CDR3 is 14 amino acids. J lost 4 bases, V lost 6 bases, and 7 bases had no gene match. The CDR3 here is CASRLQGAGETQYF. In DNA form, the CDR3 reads TGTGCCAGCAGACTTCAGGGGGCCGGAGAGACCCAGTACTTC.

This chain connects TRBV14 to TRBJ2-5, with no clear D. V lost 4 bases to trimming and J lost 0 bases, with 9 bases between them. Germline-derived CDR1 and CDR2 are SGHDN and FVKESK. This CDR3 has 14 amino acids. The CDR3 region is CASSPTVYQETQYF. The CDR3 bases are TGTGCCAGCAGCCCCACAGTGTACCAAGAGACCCAGTACTTC. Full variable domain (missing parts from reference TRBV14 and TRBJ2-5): EAGVTQFPSHSVIEKGQTVTLRCDPISGHDNLYWYRRVMGKEIKFLLHFVKESKQDESGMPNNRFLAERTGGTYSTLKVQPAELEDSGVYFCASSPTVYQETQYFGPGTRLLVL.

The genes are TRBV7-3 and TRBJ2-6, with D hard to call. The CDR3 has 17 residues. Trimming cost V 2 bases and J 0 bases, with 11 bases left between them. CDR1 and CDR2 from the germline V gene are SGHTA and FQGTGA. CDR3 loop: CASSLAPRSSGANVLTF. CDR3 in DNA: TGTGCCAGCAGCTTAGCCCCCCGGAGCTCTGGGGCCAACGTCCTGACTTTC.

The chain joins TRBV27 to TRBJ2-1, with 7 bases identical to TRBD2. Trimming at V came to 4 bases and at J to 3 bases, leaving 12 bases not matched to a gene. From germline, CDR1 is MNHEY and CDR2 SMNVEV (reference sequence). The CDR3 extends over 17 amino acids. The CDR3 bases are TGTGCCAGCAGTTCCCGGGGAGGGGCAGGAATCTACAATGAGCAGTTCTTC. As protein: CASSSRGGAGIYNEQFF.

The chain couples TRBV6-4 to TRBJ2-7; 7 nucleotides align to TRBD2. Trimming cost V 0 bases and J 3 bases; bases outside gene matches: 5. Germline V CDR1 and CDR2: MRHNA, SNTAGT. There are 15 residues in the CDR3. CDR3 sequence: CASSDSCGRRYEQYF. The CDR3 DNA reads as TGTGCCAGCAGTGACTCGTGCGGGAGACGCTACGAGCAGTACTTC.

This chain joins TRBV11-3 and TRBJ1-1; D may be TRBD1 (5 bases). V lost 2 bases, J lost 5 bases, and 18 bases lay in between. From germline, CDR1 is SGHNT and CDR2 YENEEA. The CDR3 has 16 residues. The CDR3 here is CASSLRGASGSTEAFF. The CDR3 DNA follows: TGTGCCAGCAGCTTAAGGGGCGCCTCGGGGAGTACTGAAGCTTTCTTT.

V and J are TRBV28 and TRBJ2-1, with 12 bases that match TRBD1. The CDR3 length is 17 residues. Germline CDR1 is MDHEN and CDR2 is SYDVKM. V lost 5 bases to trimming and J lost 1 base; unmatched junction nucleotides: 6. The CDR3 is CASSTPGQGASYNEQFF. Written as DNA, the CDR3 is TGTGCCAGCAGTACCCCGGGACAGGGGGCTTCCTACAATGAGCAGTTCTTC.

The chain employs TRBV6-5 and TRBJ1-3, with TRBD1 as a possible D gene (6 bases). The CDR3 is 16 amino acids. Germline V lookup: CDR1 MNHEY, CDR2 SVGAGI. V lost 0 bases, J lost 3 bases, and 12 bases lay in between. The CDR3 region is CASSYSRGDLGNTIYF. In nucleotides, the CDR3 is TGTGCCAGCAGTTACTCGAGGGGGGACCTTGGAAACACCATATATTTT.

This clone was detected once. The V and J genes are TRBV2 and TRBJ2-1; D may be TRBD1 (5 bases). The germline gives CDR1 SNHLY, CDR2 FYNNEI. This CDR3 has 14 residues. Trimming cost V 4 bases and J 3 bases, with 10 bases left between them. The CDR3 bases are TGTGCCAGCAGTGCCTGGACAAACTACAATGAGCAGTTCTTC. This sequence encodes CASSAWTNYNEQFF.

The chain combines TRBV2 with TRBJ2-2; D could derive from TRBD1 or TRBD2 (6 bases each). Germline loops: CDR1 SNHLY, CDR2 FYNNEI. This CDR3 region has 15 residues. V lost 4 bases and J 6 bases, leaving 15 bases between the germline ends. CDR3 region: CASSVKGGGAGELFF. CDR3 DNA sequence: TGTGCCAGCAGTGTTAAGGGGGGCGGAGCCGGGGAGCTGTTTTTT.